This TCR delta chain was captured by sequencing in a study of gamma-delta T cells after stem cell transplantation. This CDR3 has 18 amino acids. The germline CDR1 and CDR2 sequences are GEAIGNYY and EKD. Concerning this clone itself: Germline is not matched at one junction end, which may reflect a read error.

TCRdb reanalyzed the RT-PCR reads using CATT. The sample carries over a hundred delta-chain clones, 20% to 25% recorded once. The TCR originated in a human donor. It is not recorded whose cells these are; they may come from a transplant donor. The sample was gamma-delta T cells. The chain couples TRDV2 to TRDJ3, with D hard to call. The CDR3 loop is CARDTGGYSSWDTRQMFF. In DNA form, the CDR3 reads TGTGCCCGTGACACCGGAGGGTACAGCTCCTGGGACACCCGACAGATGTTTTTC.